A single sample gave rise to the 23 T cell receptor beta chains below, sequenced in a study of shared clonotypes between healthy human individuals. CD8 cells classed as naive were CD45RO-negative and positively selected for CCR7, excluding terminally differentiated effector memory CD45RA+ cells. TCRdb's copy holds only in-frame clones and misses some; the assay was immunoSEQ multiplex PCR. The sample records hundreds of thousands of clones, 96% being singletons. Sample: naive CD8+ T cells sorted from blood. The receptor source for this set is a man between 25 and 39 years old in good health.

This clone appeared once. The gene calls are TRBV5-4 and TRBJ2-2, with D unresolved. The CDR3 is 13 amino acids. Trimming removed 2 bases from V and 6 bases from J, with 8 bases in between. In germline, CDR1 is SGHNT, CDR2 YYREEE (reference sequence). This CDR3 is CASSFGGSGELFF. The CDR3 bases are TGTGCCAGCAGCTTCGGTGGTTCCGGGGAGCTGTTTTTT.

The CDR3, as DNA: TGTGCCAGCAAGGGGCCCGGCTCCTCTTACTATGGCTACACCTTC. Its protein is CASKGPGSSYYGYTF. V and J are TRBV27 and TRBJ1-2, with D possibly being TRBD1 (5 bases). The CDR3 totals 15 residues. Germline V lookup: CDR1 MNHEY, CDR2 SMNVEV (reference sequence). V lost 7 bases and J lost 3, with 18 bases in between.

On this clone: Germline and junction disagree at one end, which may indicate a read error. This CDR3 reads CASSLAGTSGFNEQFF. CDR3 sequence (DNA): TGTGCTAGCAGCTTAGCCGGGACTAGCGGGTTCAATGAGCAGTTCTTC. The chain recombines TRBV7-7 with TRBJ2-1, with 12 bases fitting TRBD2. This CDR3 contains 16 residues. Looked up from germline, CDR1 is SSHAT and CDR2 is FNYEAQ (reference sequence).

As concerns this clone: This sample includes further DNA sequences coding for the same CDR3. V gene TRBV7-9 combines with J gene TRBJ2-7; possible D gene TRBD2, 5 bases. V was shortened by 0 bases and J by 2 bases, with 8 bases between the two germline ends. Germline CDR1 reads SEHNR; CDR2 reads FQNEAQ (reference sequence). There are 14 residues in the CDR3. Here the CDR3 DNA reads TGTGCCAGCAGCTTAGCGGGAGTCCCCTACGAGCAGTACTTC. It yields the protein CASSLAGVPYEQYF.

The gene calls are TRBV29-1 and TRBJ2-7; D ambiguous. There are 13 residues in the CDR3. Trimming took 6 bases from V and 2 from J, leaving 14 bases between them. Germline CDR1 and CDR2: SQVTM and ANQGSEA. In DNA form, the CDR3 reads TGCAGCGTCGTTGGGGATGTGGCCTACGAGCAGTACTTC. Translation gives CSVVGDVAYEQYF.

This clone was counted only a few times. The genes are TRBV9 and TRBJ2-1; no firm D call. The CDR3 sequence is 12 residues long. Per germline, CDR1 SGDLS and CDR2 YYNGEE. Trimming left V 0 bases short and J 2 bases short, with 0 bases between. This chain's CDR3 is CASSVAYNEQFF. The CDR3 DNA reads as TGTGCCAGCAGCGTAGCCTACAATGAGCAGTTCTTC.

In the case of this clone: Other DNA variants within this sample encode the same CDR3. CDR3 protein: CASSLIGDEQYF. DNA for the CDR3: TGTGCCAGCAGTTTAATTGGAGACGAGCAGTACTTC. The chain joins TRBV27 to TRBJ2-7; D not resolved. This CDR3 comprises 12 residues. Trimming shortened V by 2 bases and J by 5 bases, and 7 bases separated the two germline ends. Germline V gene lookup returns CDR1 MNHEY and CDR2 SMNVEV (reference sequence).

This chain connects TRBV27 to TRBJ2-7, with D perhaps matching TRBD2 (6 bases). The germline V gene encodes CDR1 MNHEY and CDR2 SMNVEV (reference sequence). The CDR3 is 13 residues long. V was trimmed by 2 bases and J by 6 bases, leaving 11 bases between them. DNA for the CDR3: TGTGCCAGCAGTTTAGGCCCGCGGGGCGAGCAGTACTTC. Amino acids: CASSLGPRGEQYF.

The CDR3 bases are TGTGCCATCAGTCCGGGACAGGAAACTAACTATGGCTACACCTTC. Protein product: CAISPGQETNYGYTF. The J gene is TRBJ1-2, the V gene TRBV10-3; 8 nucleotides agree with TRBD1. Germline CDR1 ENHRY, CDR2 SYGVKD. With 5 bases clipped from V and 0 bases from J, the junction kept 5 bases outside the gene matches. This CDR3 has 15 amino acids.

V is TRBV9 and J is TRBJ1-1; TRBD1 aligns across 10 bases. J was trimmed by 1 base and V by 3 bases; bases with no gene match: 12. This CDR3 has 18 residues. Germline CDR1 SGDLS, CDR2 YYNGEE. DNA of the CDR3: TGTGCCAGCAGCGGGAGTGGGGACAGGGGCTCTTGGAACACTGAAGCTTTCTTT. Translated: CASSGSGDRGSWNTEAFF.

The chain carries TRBV27 and TRBJ1-1; no definite D call. V lost 8 bases, J lost 5 bases, and 15 bases lay in between. The CDR3 is 13 amino acids. CDR1 and CDR2 from the germline V gene are MNHEY and SMNVEV (reference sequence). Here the CDR3 DNA reads TGTGCCAGCCAAATCGGCCGGGGAACTGAAGCTTTCTTT. Protein sequence: CASQIGRGTEAFF.

This clone appeared a single time. This chain joins TRBV4-2 and TRBJ2-7; a weak D match, TRBD2 (6 bases). This CDR3 comprises 14 residues. Germline CDR1 and CDR2: LGHNA and YNFKEQ. Trimming stripped 2 bases from V and 3 bases from J, with 11 bases between. The CDR3, as DNA: TGTGCCAGCAGCCAACATAGCGGCCGCTACGAGCAGTACTTC. Encoded protein: CASSQHSGRYEQYF.

The rearrangement uses TRBV7-9 and TRBJ2-1; TRBD1 matches at 8 bases. Losses at the gene ends were 5 bases for V and 6 bases for J; bases not matched to a gene: 15. The V gene's germline CDR1 is SEHNR and CDR2 FQNEAQ (reference sequence). This CDR3 comprises 17 residues. The CDR3, as DNA: TGTGCCAGCAGCCCAGGGGGCGGTGGATTACATTCCAATGAGCAGTTCTTC. Its protein is CASSPGGGGLHSNEQFF.

The rearrangement uses TRBV14 and TRBJ1-1; the D gene is possibly TRBD1 (5 bases). The CDR3 has 14 amino acids. Trimming removed 4 bases from V and 1 base from J, with 10 bases in between. Germline assignment: CDR1 SGHDN and CDR2 FVKESK. The DNA for the CDR3 is TGTGCCAGCAGCCTGGTGGGGGGGAACACTGAAGCTTTCTTT. It encodes CASSLVGGNTEAFF.

V usage is TRBV5-6 and J usage is TRBJ1-1; TRBD1 agrees at 7 bases. CDR1 and CDR2 (germline): SGHDT, YYEEEE. The V and J ends lost 4 bases and 3 bases, in that order; junction bases with no gene match: 6. The CDR3 extends over 14 amino acids. The CDR3 region has the DNA TGTGCCAGCAGCAGGGGCGGACAGGACACTGAAGCTTTCTTT. Residues: CASSRGGQDTEAFF.

The chain is built from TRBV27 and TRBJ2-7, with no clear D. V lost 3 bases and J 2 bases, leaving 11 bases between the germline ends. This CDR3 has 14 amino acids. CDR1 and CDR2 from the germline V gene are MNHEY and SMNVEV (reference sequence). DNA of the CDR3: TGTGCCAGCAGTTTGAAGGCCCTGACCTACGAGCAGTACTTC. Its protein is CASSLKALTYEQYF.

The J gene is TRBJ2-3, the V gene TRBV11-3; 12 bases are a match to TRBD2. This CDR3 spans 18 amino acids. V shed 5 bases and J 2 bases; nucleotides not matched to a gene: 11. CDR1 and CDR2 (germline): SGHNT, YENEEA. CDR3 in amino acids: CASSRKIGLAGTTDTQYF. As DNA, the CDR3 is TGTGCCAGCAGCCGGAAGATTGGACTAGCGGGAACCACAGATACGCAGTATTTT.

The rearrangement links TRBV5-1 to TRBJ2-7; TRBD1 is a possible D gene (5 bases). This CDR3 has 14 residues. From germline, CDR1 is SGHRS and CDR2 YFSETQ. The V end lost 0 bases, the J end lost 3 bases, and 10 bases lay between the germline ends. The CDR3 DNA follows: TGCGCCAGCAGCTTGGGGTCAGGGTACTACGAGCAGTACTTC. Protein: CASSLGSGYYEQYF.

This clone was picked up one time. The chain joins TRBV28 to TRBJ1-1; 7 nucleotides agree with TRBD1. Trimming at V came to 6 bases and at J to 5 bases, leaving 6 bases not matched to a gene. Germline V gene sequence: CDR1 MDHEN, CDR2 SYDVKM. This CDR3 comprises 13 residues. CDR3 nucleotide sequence: TGTGCCAGCAGCTCCAGGGGGGGGACTGAAGCTTTCTTT. The encoded protein is CASSSRGGTEAFF.

The V gene is TRBV29-1, the J gene TRBJ2-2, with a possible D match to TRBD2 (5 bases). V was cut by 2 bases and J by 3 bases, with 7 bases left in between. The CDR3 covers 13 residues. Germline-derived CDR1 and CDR2 are SQVTM and ANQGSEA. Written as DNA, the CDR3 is TGCAGCGTTGAAACGGGATACACCGGGGAGCTGTTTTTT. Amino acids: CSVETGYTGELFF.

The genes are TRBV7-9 and TRBJ2-5; 8 bases map to TRBD2. Looked up from germline, CDR1 is SEHNR and CDR2 is FQNEAQ (reference sequence). V trimming: 3 bases; J trimming: 5 bases; junction bases outside the gene matches: 20. The CDR3 contains 19 residues. The CDR3 region has the DNA TGTGCCAGCAGCTTCCCCCGAGCGGCAGCGGGAGCCGCCCGGGAGACCCAGTACTTC. This gives the protein CASSFPRAAAGAARETQYF.

The V call is TRBV4-3, the J call TRBJ1-4; 8 nucleotides line up with TRBD1. The CDR3 runs 16 residues. With 0 bases clipped from V and 8 bases from J, the junction kept 8 bases outside the gene matches. Germline CDR1 LGHNA, CDR2 YSLEER. This CDR3 is CASSQEWTGRREKLFF. The CDR3 coding sequence is TGCGCCAGCAGCCAAGAATGGACAGGGCGGAGGGAAAAACTGTTTTTT.

This rearrangement joins TRBV14 to TRBJ2-7; D assignment may be TRBD1 or TRBD2 (5 bases each). The CDR3 length is 15 residues. Germline V gives CDR1 SGHDN, CDR2 FVKESK. The V gene lost 2 bases and the J gene lost 3 bases, with 14 bases spanning the gap. CDR3 sequence: CASSQMFRGGYEQYF. CDR3 nucleotides: TGTGCCAGCAGCCAAATGTTCCGGGGCGGCTACGAGCAGTACTTC.